One and the same sample provided the 11 T cell receptor beta chains below, sequenced in a study of T cell changes during pregnancy in multiple sclerosis. Generated by immunoSEQ multiplex PCR, the TCRdb table keeps only in-frame clones and is missing some. The sample lists tens of thousands of clones; roughly 92% were seen once. Sequencing used peripheral blood, obtained in the third trimester of pregnancy. These receptor sequences come from a female donor in good health, enrolled as a control in a pregnancy study.

The gene calls are TRBV10-2 and TRBJ2-7, with 9 positions matching TRBD2. CDR1 and CDR2 from the germline V gene are WSHSY and SAAADI. V dropped 8 bases and J dropped 7; count of bases not matched to a gene: 6. The CDR3 extends over 12 amino acids. The CDR3, as DNA: TGCGCCAGCGGCGGGGGGGCGGGGGAGCAGTACTTC. This translates into CASGGGAGEQYF.

The rearrangement links TRBV6-1 to TRBJ1-5; D is undetermined. Germline values: CDR1 MNHNS, CDR2 SASEGT. The V gene lost 1 base and the J gene lost 6 bases, with 13 bases spanning the gap. The CDR3 has 15 residues. The CDR3 region is CASSEGRAGSQPQHF. CDR3 sequence (DNA): TGTGCCAGCAGTGAAGGTCGCGCGGGGAGTCAGCCCCAGCATTTT.

V is TRBV28 and J is TRBJ2-5, with TRBD2 identical over 8 bases. CDR1 is MDHEN and CDR2 is SYDVKM in the germline V gene. The J segment lost 4 bases and the V segment lost 7 bases, leaving 5 bases of the junction unmatched. CDR3 length equals 13 residues. CDR3 amino acids: CASTRGARETQYF. For the CDR3, the DNA is TGTGCCAGCACGCGGGGGGCTAGAGAGACCCAGTACTTC.

The chain links TRBV19 to TRBJ2-1; D uncertain. Germline assignment: CDR1 LNHDA and CDR2 SQIVND (reference sequence). Trimming pared 3 bases from V and 1 base from J, leaving 13 bases between. The CDR3 covers 16 residues. The CDR3 sequence is CASSITVLSSYNEQFF. DNA for the CDR3: TGTGCCAGTAGTATCACAGTTTTGAGTTCCTACAATGAGCAGTTCTTC.

The chain has TRBV4-3 and TRBJ1-6; D may be TRBD1 (6 bases). Deletions cut 1 base from V and 0 bases from J, with 10 bases between. CDR3 length: 17 residues. In germline, CDR1 is LGHNA, CDR2 YSLEER. CDR3 protein: CASSQGGQSSYNSPLHF. The DNA of the CDR3 is TGCGCCAGCAGCCAAGGGGGACAAAGCTCCTATAATTCACCCCTCCACTTT.

V gene TRBV7-6 combines with J gene TRBJ1-3; 10 nucleotides agree with TRBD1. The CDR3 has 16 residues. Trimming at V came to 8 bases and at J to 2 bases, leaving 9 bases not matched to a gene. CDR1 is SGHVS and CDR2 is FNYEAQ in the germline V gene. This CDR3 is CASGDDRGLTGNTIYF. CDR3 nucleotide sequence: TGTGCCAGCGGGGATGACAGGGGGCTGACTGGAAACACCATATATTTT.

This rearrangement joins TRBV6-5 to TRBJ1-1; 7 bases align to TRBD1. The CDR3 has 13 residues. V shed 2 bases and J 6 bases; nucleotides not matched to a gene: 3. Per the germline V gene, CDR1 is MNHEY and CDR2 is SVGAGI. The CDR3 DNA reads as TGTGCCAGCAGTTACAATCAGGGGGCTGAAGCTTTCTTT. Protein product: CASSYNQGAEAFF.

The chain couples TRBV11-3 to TRBJ2-3; 8 nucleotides align to TRBD2. V was pared by 5 bases and J by 6 bases, with 10 bases of the junction left unmatched. The germline gives CDR1 SGHNT, CDR2 YENEEA. CDR3 length: 15 residues. The DNA of the CDR3 is TGTGCCAGCAGCCGCTATAGCGGGGATGTGGATACGCAGTATTTT. This gives the protein CASSRYSGDVDTQYF.

The rearrangement links TRBV7-2 to TRBJ2-1; 10 nucleotides align to TRBD2. Germline lookup yields CDR1 SGHTA and CDR2 FQGNSA. With V trimmed by 6 bases and J by 13 bases, 6 bases remained unmatched. The CDR3 loop spans 12 amino acids. The DNA of the CDR3 is TGTGCCAGCAGAGATAGCGGGGGGCCTCAGTTCTTC. This encodes CASRDSGGPQFF.

CDR3: CASSDGRAGANVLTF. DNA for the CDR3: TGCGCCAGCAGCGATGGGAGGGCTGGGGCCAACGTCCTGACTTTC. This chain links TRBV5-1 with TRBJ2-6; 7 bases are a match to TRBD2. The CDR3 contains 15 residues. V gave up 4 bases and J gave up 2 bases; unmatched junction bases: 3. Per the germline V gene, CDR1 is SGHRS and CDR2 is YFSETQ. Full variable domain (outside the CDR3, taken from reference TRBV5-1 and TRBJ2-6): KAGVTQTPRYLIKTRGQQVTLSCSPISGHRSVSWYQQTPGQGLQFLFEYFSETQRNKGNFPGRFSGRQFSNSRSEMNVSTLELGDSALYLCASSDGRAGANVLTFGAGSRLTVL.

This clone has only one observation. V gene TRBV4-1 combines with J gene TRBJ1-1; 8 nucleotides match TRBD1. J was trimmed by 4 bases and V by 3 bases; bases with no gene match: 4. This CDR3 comprises 14 residues. CDR1 is MGHRA, CDR2 YSYEKL, per germline. CDR3 nucleotide sequence: TGCGCCAGCAGCCAGACCACAGGGGGCACTGAAGCTTTCTTT. The encoded protein is CASSQTTGGTEAFF.